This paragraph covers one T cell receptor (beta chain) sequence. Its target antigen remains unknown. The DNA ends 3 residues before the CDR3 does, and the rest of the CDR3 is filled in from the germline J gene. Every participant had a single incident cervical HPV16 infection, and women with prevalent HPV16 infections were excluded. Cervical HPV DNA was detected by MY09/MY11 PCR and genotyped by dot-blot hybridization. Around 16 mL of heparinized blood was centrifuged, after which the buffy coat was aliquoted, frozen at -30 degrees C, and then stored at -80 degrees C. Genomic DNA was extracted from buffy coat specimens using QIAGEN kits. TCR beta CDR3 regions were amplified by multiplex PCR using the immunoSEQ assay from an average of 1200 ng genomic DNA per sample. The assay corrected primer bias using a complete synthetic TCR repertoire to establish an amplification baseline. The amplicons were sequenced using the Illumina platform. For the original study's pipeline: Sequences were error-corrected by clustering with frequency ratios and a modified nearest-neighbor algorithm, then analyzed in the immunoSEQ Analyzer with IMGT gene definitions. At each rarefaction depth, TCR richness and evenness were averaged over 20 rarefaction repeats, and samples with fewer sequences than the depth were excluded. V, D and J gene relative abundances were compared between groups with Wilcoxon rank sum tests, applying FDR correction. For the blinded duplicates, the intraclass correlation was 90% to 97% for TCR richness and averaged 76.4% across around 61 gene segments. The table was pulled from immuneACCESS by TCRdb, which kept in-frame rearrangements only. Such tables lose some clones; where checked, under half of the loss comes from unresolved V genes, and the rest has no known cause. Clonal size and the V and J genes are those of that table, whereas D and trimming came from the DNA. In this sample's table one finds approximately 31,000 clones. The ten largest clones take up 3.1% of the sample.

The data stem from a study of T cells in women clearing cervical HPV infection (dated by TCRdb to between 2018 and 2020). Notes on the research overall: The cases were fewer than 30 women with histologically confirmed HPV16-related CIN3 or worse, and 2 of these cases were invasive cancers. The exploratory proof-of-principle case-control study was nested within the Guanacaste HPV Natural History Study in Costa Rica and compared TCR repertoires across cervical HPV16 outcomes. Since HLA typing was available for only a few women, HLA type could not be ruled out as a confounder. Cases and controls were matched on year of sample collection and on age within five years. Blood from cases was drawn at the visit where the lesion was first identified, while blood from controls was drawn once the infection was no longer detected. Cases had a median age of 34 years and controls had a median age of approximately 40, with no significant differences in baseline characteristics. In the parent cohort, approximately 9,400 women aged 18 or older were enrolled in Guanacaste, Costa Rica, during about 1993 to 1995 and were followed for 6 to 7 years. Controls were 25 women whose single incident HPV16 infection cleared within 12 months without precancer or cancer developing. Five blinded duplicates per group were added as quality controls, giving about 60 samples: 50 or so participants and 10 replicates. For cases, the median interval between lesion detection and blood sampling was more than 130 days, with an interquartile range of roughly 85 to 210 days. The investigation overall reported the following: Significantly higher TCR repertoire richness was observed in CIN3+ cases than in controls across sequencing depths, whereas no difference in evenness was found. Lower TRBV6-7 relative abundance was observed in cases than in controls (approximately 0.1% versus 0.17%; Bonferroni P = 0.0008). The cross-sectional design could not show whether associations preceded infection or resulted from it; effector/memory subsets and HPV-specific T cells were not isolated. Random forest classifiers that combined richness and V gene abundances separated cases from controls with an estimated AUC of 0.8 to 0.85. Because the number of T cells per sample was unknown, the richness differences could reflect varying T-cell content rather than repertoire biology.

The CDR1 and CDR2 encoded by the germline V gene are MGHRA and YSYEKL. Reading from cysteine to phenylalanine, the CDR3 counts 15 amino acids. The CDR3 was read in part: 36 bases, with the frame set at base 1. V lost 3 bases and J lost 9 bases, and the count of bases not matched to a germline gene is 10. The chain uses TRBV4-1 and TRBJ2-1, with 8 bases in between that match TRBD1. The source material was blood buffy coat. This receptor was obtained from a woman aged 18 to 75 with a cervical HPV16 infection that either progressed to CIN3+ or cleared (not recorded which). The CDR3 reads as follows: CASSQQSRGQGEQFF. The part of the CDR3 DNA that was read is TGCGCCAGCAGCCAGCAATCCAGGGGGCAGGGTGAG.